The 17 T cell receptor beta chains given below trace back to one sample, sequenced in a study of blood T cell repertoires in COVID-19. The protocol was immunoSEQ multiplex PCR, while the TCRdb copy is restricted to in-frame clones and leaves out a portion. The repertoire holds about 81,000 clones, with 89% as singletons. Source material: peripheral blood. The receptors were gathered from a woman of 80 years or more with active COVID-19.

This chain uses TRBV7-2 with TRBJ2-1, with 14 bases aligning to TRBD2. V was pared by 3 bases and J by 6 bases, with 4 bases of the junction left unmatched. The CDR3 is 16 residues long. Germline-derived CDR1 and CDR2 are SGHTA and FQGNSA. CDR3 nucleotide sequence: TGTGCCAGCAGCTTGACTAGCGGGAGGGCCACCAATGAGCAGTTCTTC. Translating gives CASSLTSGRATNEQFF.

This clone was observed a single time. The chain has TRBV5-1 and TRBJ2-7; 11 nucleotides agree with TRBD1. Trimming took 4 bases from V and 4 from J; bases not matched to a gene: 7. This CDR3 has 15 amino acids. CDR1 is SGHRS and CDR2 is YFSETQ in the germline V gene. The CDR3 here is CASSPGTGGKYEQYF. The CDR3 coding sequence is TGCGCCAGCAGCCCCGGGACAGGGGGTAAATACGAGCAGTACTTC.

The chain combines TRBV19 with TRBJ2-5, with 7 bases that match TRBD1. This CDR3 has 16 amino acids. Germline trimming cut 6 bases from V and 2 bases from J; bases unmatched to any gene: 12. Germline assignment: CDR1 LNHDA and CDR2 SQIVND (reference sequence). CDR3 sequence (DNA): TGTGCCAGTAGCCGTATCACCGGGACAGAGCAAGAGACCCAGTACTTC. It specifies CASSRITGTEQETQYF. Full variable domain (outside the CDR3, taken from reference TRBV19 and TRBJ2-5): DGGITQSPKYLFRKEGQNVTLSCEQNLNHDAMYWYRQDPGQGLRLIYYSQIVNDFQKGDIAEGYSVSREKKESFPLTVTSAQKNPTAFYLCASSRITGTEQETQYFGPGTRLLVL.

The chain employs TRBV5-8 and TRBJ1-2, with 9 bases fitting TRBD1. Losses at the gene ends were 2 bases for V and 3 bases for J; bases not matched to a gene: 5. CDR3 length equals 15 residues. Germline CDR1 and CDR2: SGHTS and YDEGEE. CDR3 residues: CASSLGTGHYYGYTF. The CDR3 coding sequence is TGTGCCAGCAGCTTAGGGACAGGGCATTACTATGGCTACACCTTC.

The chain combines TRBV2 with TRBJ2-1; TRBD2 matches 14 bases. CDR3 length equals 14 residues. The trim removed 4 bases at V and 13 bases at J, leaving 6 bases unmatched. CDR1 is SNHLY, CDR2 FYNNEI, per germline. CDR3 sequence (DNA): TGTGCCAGCAGTGTCGGGACTAGCGGGAGCTTACAGTTCTTC. Its translation is CASSVGTSGSLQFF. Full variable domain (remainder filled in from reference TRBV2 and TRBJ2-1): EPEVTQTPSHQVTQMGQEVILRCVPISNHLYFYWYRQILGQKVEFLVSFYNNEISEKSEIFDDQFSVERPDGSNFTLKIRSTKLEDSAMYFCASSVGTSGSLQFFGPGTRLTVL.

The gene calls are TRBV15 and TRBJ1-2, with 7 bases that match TRBD1. Germline V gives CDR1 LNHNV, CDR2 YYDKDF (reference sequence). Germline trimming cut 3 bases from V and 10 bases from J; bases unmatched to any gene: 14. CDR3 length: 15 amino acids. The CDR3 is CATSRKGEQGMIYTF. CDR3 bases: TGTGCCACCAGCAGGAAAGGGGAACAGGGGATGATCTACACCTTC.

The DNA of the CDR3 is TGTGCCAGCAGCGTCCGCCCGACTGACCCCTTTCTGAGTTCTGGGGCCAACGTCCTGACTTTC. This sequence encodes CASSVRPTDPFLSSGANVLTF. The V and J genes are TRBV9 and TRBJ2-6; D is ambiguous. Germline CDR1 is SGDLS and CDR2 is YYNGEE. V gave up 2 bases and J gave up 1 base, with 25 bases separating them. CDR3 length: 21 residues.

The gene calls are TRBV19 and TRBJ2-4; TRBD1 agrees at 9 bases. Looked up from germline, CDR1 is LNHDA and CDR2 is SQIVND (reference sequence). Losses at the gene ends were 7 bases for V and 9 bases for J; bases not matched to a gene: 10. The CDR3 length is 14 residues. CDR3 residues: CASTDGTGFGIQYF. DNA for the CDR3: TGTGCCAGTACTGACGGGACAGGGTTTGGCATTCAGTACTTC.

The gene calls are TRBV7-3 and TRBJ2-3; D is possibly TRBD1 (6 bases). V shed 5 bases and J shed 4 bases, with 19 bases lying between them. CDR1 and CDR2 (germline): SGHTA, FQGTGA. The CDR3 runs 16 residues. CDR3 nucleotide sequence: TGTGCCAGCAGCCCTCAAAGGGACATGGGTGCAGATACGCAGTATTTT. Its protein is CASSPQRDMGADTQYF.

The gene calls are TRBV18 and TRBJ2-2; D uncertain. Deletions cut 3 bases from V and 1 base from J, with 6 bases between. Germline V gene sequence: CDR1 KGHSH, CDR2 LQKENI. CDR3 length equals 14 residues. In DNA form, the CDR3 reads TGTGCCAGCTCACCCCGACAGAACACCGGGGAGCTGTTTTTT. Residues: CASSPRQNTGELFF.

This clone has just a few counts. The chain has TRBV6-5 and TRBJ1-5; tentatively, D is TRBD1 (6 bases). This CDR3 is 15 amino acids long. Trimming removed 6 bases from V and 0 bases from J, with 12 bases in between. Germline CDR1 reads MNHEY; CDR2 reads SVGAGI. CDR3 DNA sequence: TGTGCCAGCAGCCCAGGGGATCTTAGCAATCAGCCCCAGCATTTT. Its protein is CASSPGDLSNQPQHF.

The chain combines TRBV27 with TRBJ2-1, with TRBD1 matching 9 bases. CDR3 length: 16 amino acids. J was trimmed by 5 bases and V by 5 bases; bases with no gene match: 10. Per the germline V gene, CDR1 is MNHEY and CDR2 is SMNVEV (reference sequence). The CDR3 bases are TGTGCCAGCAGTCACCCGACAGGGGGGTTGAACAATGAGCAGTTCTTC. Translation: CASSHPTGGLNNEQFF.

V usage is TRBV10-3 and J usage is TRBJ2-5; 9 positions match TRBD1. The V and J ends lost 6 bases and 5 bases, in that order; junction bases with no gene match: 7. CDR3 size: 14 residues. Germline V gene lookup returns CDR1 ENHRY and CDR2 SYGVKD. Here the CDR3 DNA reads TGTGCCATCAGCAAGGACAGGGGAACGGAGACCCAGTACTTC. As protein: CAISKDRGTETQYF.

J is TRBJ2-2 and V is TRBV18, with TRBD1 as a possible D gene (6 bases). CDR3 length: 15 amino acids. Trimming removed 4 bases at V and 2 bases at J, with 11 bases between. Germline V lookup: CDR1 KGHSH, CDR2 LQKENI. CDR3 DNA: TGTGCCAGCTCACAAGGGGGACAAAACACCGGGGAGCTGTTTTTT. This gives the protein CASSQGGQNTGELFF.

The chain carries TRBV19 and TRBJ1-5; 7 nucleotides match TRBD1. The CDR3 sequence is 14 residues long. In germline, CDR1 is LNHDA, CDR2 SQIVND (reference sequence). The V segment lost 9 bases and the J segment 4 bases; nucleotides outside the gene matches: 9. The CDR3 spells CASRYQQGNQPQHF. As DNA, the CDR3 is TGTGCCAGCCGCTATCAACAGGGGAATCAGCCCCAGCATTTT.

This chain's CDR3 is CASSLNSRHVTDTQYF. The CDR3 DNA reads TGTGCCAGCAGCTTAAACAGCCGACACGTTACAGATACGCAGTATTTT. The chain carries TRBV7-2 and TRBJ2-3; D ambiguous. The V gene's germline CDR1 is SGHTA and CDR2 FQGNSA. There are 16 residues in the CDR3. Trimming left V 2 bases short and J 3 bases short, with 15 bases between.

This chain links TRBV28 with TRBJ2-7; 7 positions match TRBD2. CDR1 is MDHEN and CDR2 is SYDVKM in the germline V gene. V was clipped by 3 bases and J by 3 bases; unmatched bases: 5. The CDR3 runs to 14 residues. CDR3 nucleotides: TGTGCCAGCAGTTTGGGCGGGAGCTACTACGAGCAGTACTTC. This codes for CASSLGGSYYEQYF.